This T cell receptor (beta chain) is drawn from a study of cytomegalovirus exposure and HLA in healthy donors. Study-wide context: The same platform was used for the roughly 120 validation repertoires as for the 600 to 700 first-cohort repertoires, as reported in a later analysis. Study conclusions and caveats: Subsequent analysis revealed that first-cohort TCR clusters tended to co-occur in the 95 to 150 validation repertoires. Reports described diagnosis of cytomegalovirus status by the classifier as highly specific and sensitive. Testing in vitro showed a few CMV-associated chains specific for CMV antigens.

Concerning this clone itself: Antigen: not known.

There are 18 residues in the CDR3. Germline CDR1 SNHLY, CDR2 FYNNEI. The V and J ends lost 0 bases and 2 bases, in that order; junction bases with no gene match: 8. Assay: immunoSEQ multiplex PCR; the TCRdb copy retains only in-frame clones and omits some. The repertoire holds 100,000 to 150,000 clones, with about 88% as singletons. The chain has TRBV2 and TRBJ1-3; TRBD1 matches 9 bases. Sample: PBMCs. The receptor comes from a woman aged 18-29 years in good health and CMV-seronegative. The DNA for the CDR3 is TGTGCCAGCAGTGAAGCTCCGTGGGACAGGGTGACTGGAAACACCATATATTTT. It is translated as CASSEAPWDRVTGNTIYF.